This T cell receptor beta chain was obtained from a study of cytomegalovirus exposure and HLA in healthy donors. V lost 0 bases, J lost 6 bases, and 12 bases lay in between. Per the germline V gene, CDR1 is MNHNY and CDR2 is SVGAGI (reference sequence). The CDR3 contains 15 residues. Study-level points and caveats: Links to common viral pathogens appeared, in a later analysis, for several of the most significant clusters. Most TCR sequences were rare, but some public TCRs occurred in many donors. In vitro data verified three CMV-associated chains as specific for CMV antigens. Altogether, about 160 TCR beta chains were recorded as cytomegalovirus-associated.

Primers for the PCR totalled 60 Vbeta and 13 Jbeta. Method: immunoSEQ multiplex PCR; TCRdb's copy keeps in-frame clones and lacks some. The sample lists about 180,000 clones, around 81% occurring once. Concerning this clone: Its antigen is as yet unknown.

This sequence was found in a woman aged 18-29 years in good health and CMV-seropositive. What was sequenced was PBMCs. This chain joins TRBV6-6 and TRBJ1-5; D gene uncertain. CDR3 DNA sequence: TGTGCCAGCAGTTACTCGGTTCTCGGTTTTCAGCCCCAGCATTTT. Residues: CASSYSVLGFQPQHF.